This T cell receptor (beta chain) was identified in a study of PD-1 blockade in classical Hodgkin lymphoma. General study points: Complete responders possessed baseline diversity comparable to newly diagnosed patients. Unlike CD8+ TCR diversity, which did not rise significantly by C4D1, CD4+ TCR diversity did.

Assay: immunoSEQ multiplex PCR; the TCRdb copy retains only in-frame clones and omits some. The sample has roughly 100,000 clones; approximately 90% are singletons. This clone has just a few counts. Antigen specificity is unknown. Between the trimmed V and J ends, which lost 5 bases and 8 bases, there was a span of 12 bases. The germline V gene encodes CDR1 DFQATT and CDR2 SNEGSKA (reference sequence). This CDR3 has 11 amino acids. Sample time point: cycle 4 day 1 (C4D1), after five to seven weeks of nivolumab. Every one of the patients relapsed after autologous stem cell transplantation (brentuximab vedotin exposure was variable).

The sequence came from a human donor with classical Hodgkin lymphoma. Sequences were derived from peripheral blood mononuclear cells (PBMCs), sampled before the fourth cycle of nivolumab. The J gene is TRBJ1-1, the V gene TRBV20-1, with D possibly being TRBD1 (6 bases). The CDR3 protein is CSAPSGQEAFF. The CDR3 DNA sequence: TGCAGTGCTCCCTCGGGACAAGAAGCTTTCTTT.